This entry lists 22 T cell receptor beta chains sequenced from one sample in a study of OX40 agonist ivuxolimab in advanced cancers. Method: immunoSEQ multiplex PCR; TCRdb's copy keeps in-frame clones and lacks some. The sample consists of about 71,000 clones, roughly 94% of them appearing once. This material consisted of CD4+ or CD8+ T cells sorted from blood, taken in a trial of the OX40 agonist ivuxolimab. All receptors come from an adult with an advanced solid tumor such as melanoma, head and neck, liver or kidney cancer.

The J gene is TRBJ2-7, the V gene TRBV5-6; 8 bases fit TRBD2. Germline V CDR1 and CDR2: SGHDT, YYEEEE. V was pared by 3 bases and J by 3 bases, with 8 bases of the junction left unmatched. The CDR3 extends over 15 amino acids. In nucleotides, the CDR3 is TGTGCCAGCAGCTACGGGGGGCTAGCGGGCTACGAGCAGTACTTC. Residues: CASSYGGLAGYEQYF. The full variable domain, with the rest looked up from reference TRBV5-6 and TRBJ2-7, is DAGVTQSPTHLIKTRGQQVTLRCSPKSGHDTVSWYQQALGQGPQFIFQYYEEEERQRGNFPDRFSGHQFPNYSSELNVNALLLGDSALYLCASSYGGLAGYEQYFGPGTRLTVT.

J is TRBJ1-1 and V is TRBV18; D unresolved. Germline V gene sequence: CDR1 KGHSH, CDR2 LQKENI. With 6 bases removed from V and 0 bases from J, the gap between germline ends came to 17 bases. This CDR3 spans 16 amino acids. The DNA for the CDR3 is TGTGCCAGCTCTCCAATGCCCCCCTCATTGAACACTGAAGCTTTCTTT. This translates into CASSPMPPSLNTEAFF.

The V gene is TRBV7-3, the J gene TRBJ2-3; 15 nucleotides agree with TRBD2. The CDR3 has 18 amino acids. J was trimmed by 2 bases and V by 0 bases; bases with no gene match: 3. In germline, CDR1 is SGHTA, CDR2 FQGTGA. In nucleotides, the CDR3 is TGTGCCAGCAGCTTAACGGGACTAGCGGGAGGACTCACAGATACGCAGTATTTT. It yields the protein CASSLTGLAGGLTDTQYF.

This chain joins TRBV5-1 and TRBJ1-1; 9 bases are a match to TRBD1. This CDR3 is 14 amino acids long. Per the germline V gene, CDR1 is SGHRS and CDR2 is YFSETQ. V was clipped by 0 bases and J by 7 bases; unmatched bases: 4. Here the CDR3 reads CASSLADRGIEAFF. As DNA, the CDR3 is TGCGCCAGCAGCTTGGCGGACAGGGGAATTGAAGCTTTCTTT.

On this clone: A junction boundary mismatches the germline segment, possibly from a read error. This chain links TRBV27 with TRBJ1-6; D ambiguous. Germline V lookup: CDR1 MNHEY, CDR2 SMNVEV (reference sequence). This CDR3 spans 15 amino acids. CDR3 sequence reads: CASSLGDGFNSPLHF. CDR3 DNA: TGTGCCAGCAGTTTGGGAGACGGCTTTAATTCCCCCCTCCACTTT.

V and J are TRBV6-5 and TRBJ2-1; D possibly corresponds to TRBD1 (5 bases). This CDR3 region has 13 residues. V was shortened by 5 bases and J by 5 bases, with 10 bases between the two germline ends. CDR1 is MNHEY and CDR2 is SVGAGI in the germline V gene. This chain's CDR3 is CASSRSGNNEQFF. CDR3 bases: TGTGCCAGCAGTAGGTCAGGGAACAATGAGCAGTTCTTC.

This clone was counted a single time. J is TRBJ2-5 and V is TRBV6-5, with D maybe TRBD2 (6 bases). Trimming shortened V by 2 bases and J by 5 bases, and 18 bases separated the two germline ends. Germline loops: CDR1 MNHEY, CDR2 SVGAGI. The CDR3 spans 16 residues. The CDR3: CASSYGQGGNGETQYF. As DNA, the CDR3 is TGTGCCAGCAGTTACGGTCAGGGAGGTAACGGGGAGACCCAGTACTTC.

The gene calls are TRBV27 and TRBJ2-7; 8 positions match TRBD1. Germline V gives CDR1 MNHEY, CDR2 SMNVEV (reference sequence). This CDR3 has 15 residues. The J segment lost 5 bases and the V segment lost 5 bases, leaving 11 bases of the junction unmatched. CDR3 residues: CASSPQGARADEQYF. CDR3 nucleotide sequence: TGTGCCAGCAGTCCTCAGGGGGCCCGGGCCGACGAGCAGTACTTC.

This rearrangement joins TRBV6-5 to TRBJ2-7; perhaps TRBD2 as D (5 bases). The CDR3 is 15 residues long. The V end lost 1 base, the J end lost 3 bases, and 13 bases lay between the germline ends. The germline V gene has CDR1 MNHEY and CDR2 SVGAGI. CDR3 in amino acids: CASSYWAGEGYEQYF. In DNA, the CDR3 is TGTGCCAGCAGTTACTGGGCAGGAGAGGGCTACGAGCAGTACTTC.

The V gene is TRBV6-1, the J gene TRBJ1-2, with D maybe TRBD1 (5 bases). This CDR3 region has 11 residues. V lost 3 bases and J 12 bases, leaving 11 bases between the germline ends. Germline-derived CDR1 and CDR2 are MNHNS and SASEGT. This chain's CDR3 is CASSDWGVDTF. CDR3 nucleotide sequence: TGTGCCAGCAGTGATTGGGGGGTCGACACCTTC.

The chain has TRBV27 and TRBJ1-2; no firm D call. CDR3 length: 13 residues. The V gene's germline CDR1 is MNHEY and CDR2 SMNVEV (reference sequence). Trimming stripped 2 bases from V and 2 bases from J, with 6 bases between. The CDR3 loop is CASSLVGNYGYTF. CDR3 coding DNA: TGTGCCAGCAGTTTAGTTGGAAACTATGGCTACACCTTC.

The V and J genes are TRBV7-9 and TRBJ1-2; D is unresolved. Per germline, CDR1 SEHNR and CDR2 FQNEAQ (reference sequence). Trimming removed 5 bases from V and 6 bases from J, with 4 bases in between. The CDR3 extends over 10 amino acids. The CDR3 region has the DNA TGTGCCAGCAGCCAGAATGGCTACACCTTC. Its protein is CASSQNGYTF. Based on the CDR3 plus reference TRBV7-9 and TRBJ1-2, the full variable domain is DTGVSQNPRHKITKRGQNVTFRCDPISEHNRLYWYRQTLGQGPEFLTYFQNEAQLEKSRLLSDRFSAERPKGSFSTLEIQRTEQGDSAMYLCASSQNGYTFGSGTRLTVV.

V usage is TRBV5-6 and J usage is TRBJ2-1; D tentatively reads TRBD1 or TRBD2 (5 bases each). The V end was cut by 4 bases, the J end by 7 bases, with 18 bases between. There are 15 residues in the CDR3. The germline gives CDR1 SGHDT, CDR2 YYEEEE. The CDR3 DNA sequence: TGTGCCAGCAGCCAATGGAACACGGGGCCAAATGAGCAGTTCTTC. The encoded protein is CASSQWNTGPNEQFF.

The chain combines TRBV9 with TRBJ2-5, with 8 bases fitting TRBD2. In germline, CDR1 is SGDLS, CDR2 YYNGEE. The length of the CDR3 is 16 residues. Losses at the gene ends were 0 bases for V and 5 bases for J; bases not matched to a gene: 9. The CDR3 DNA reads as TGTGCCAGCAGCGTAGGCGGGGGGCCTTTGGGCGAGACCCAGTACTTC. Protein: CASSVGGGPLGETQYF.

The gene calls are TRBV19 and TRBJ2-1; 8 nucleotides align to TRBD2. The CDR3 spans 18 residues. V shed 7 bases, J shed 8 bases, and the junction held 22 bases outside the gene matches. CDR1 LNHDA and CDR2 SQIVND come from the germline V gene (reference sequence). This CDR3 is CASNQQGLAGGRYDEQFF. In DNA form, the CDR3 reads TGTGCCAGTAACCAACAGGGATTGGCGGGAGGTCGATACGATGAGCAGTTCTTC.

The rearrangement uses TRBV7-9 and TRBJ1-1, with D perhaps TRBD1 (5 bases). Germline V gene lookup returns CDR1 SEHNR and CDR2 FQNEAQ (reference sequence). This CDR3 region has 14 residues. V was pared by 4 bases and J by 2 bases, with 11 bases between. The CDR3 DNA sequence: TGTGCCAGCAGCTCAGGGTTCCTTAACACTGAAGCTTTCTTT. As protein: CASSSGFLNTEAFF.

The chain's CDR3 is CASSPTTGIEAFF. Written as DNA, the CDR3 is TGCGCCAGCAGCCCCACCACAGGGATCGAAGCTTTCTTT. This rearrangement joins TRBV4-3 to TRBJ1-1; D is possibly TRBD1 (6 bases). Trimming took 4 bases from V and 8 from J, leaving 14 bases between them. This CDR3 region has 13 residues. CDR1 and CDR2 from the germline V gene are LGHNA and YSLEER.

The chain carries TRBV7-8 and TRBJ1-3; no clear D. Germline loops: CDR1 SGHVS, CDR2 FQNEAQ. The CDR3 is 15 residues long. The germline V and J ends were trimmed by 5 bases and 4 bases, with 15 bases remaining between them. The DNA of the CDR3 is TGTGCCAGCAGCCATCTCTCGTCCGGCGGAAACACCATATATTTT. Its translation: CASSHLSSGGNTIYF. Complete variable domain (other parts from reference TRBV7-8 and TRBJ1-3): GAGVSQSPRYKVAKRGQDVALRCDPISGHVSLFWYQQALGQGPEFLTYFQNEAQLDKSGLPSDRFFAERPEGSVSTLKIQRTQQEDSAVYLCASSHLSSGGNTIYFGEGSWLTVV.

The rearrangement joins TRBV25-1 to TRBJ1-2, with D possibly TRBD1 on 6 matching bases. Germline V gene lookup returns CDR1 MGHDK and CDR2 SYGVNS. This CDR3 comprises 12 residues. Trimming stripped 3 bases from V and 8 bases from J, with 10 bases between. CDR3 in DNA: TGTGCCAGCAGTGAGGGGGGGCCCGGCTACACCTTC. Amino acids: CASSEGGPGYTF.

CDR3 coding DNA: TGCGCCAGCAGCCAAGATTCGGGCGGGAGCAACACAGATACGCAGTATTTT. Encoded protein: CASSQDSGGSNTDTQYF. V and J are TRBV4-3 and TRBJ2-3; 7 bases are shared with TRBD2. V shed 0 bases, J shed 2 bases, and the junction held 8 bases outside the gene matches. The CDR3 is 17 residues long. Per the germline V gene, CDR1 is LGHNA and CDR2 is YSLEER.

V is TRBV7-2 and J is TRBJ1-2; 8 nucleotides align to TRBD1. Germline CDR1 reads SGHTA; CDR2 reads FQGNSA. The V segment lost 5 bases and the J segment 3 bases; nucleotides outside the gene matches: 2. The CDR3 has 13 amino acids. CDR3 residues: CASSPTGDYGYTF. The CDR3 DNA is TGTGCCAGCAGCCCGACAGGGGACTATGGCTACACCTTC. Full variable domain (remainder filled in from reference TRBV7-2 and TRBJ1-2): GAGVSQSPSNKVTEKGKDVELRCDPISGHTALYWYRQSLGQGLEFLIYFQGNSAPDKSGLPSDRFSAERTGGSVSTLTIQRTQQEDSAVYLCASSPTGDYGYTFGSGTRLTVV.

The chain uses TRBV4-3 and TRBJ1-4, with 8 bases fitting TRBD1. The CDR3 totals 18 residues. Germline CDR1 is LGHNA and CDR2 is YSLEER. V was pared by 1 base and J by 4 bases, with 11 bases of the junction left unmatched. CDR3 nucleotides: TGCGCCAGCAGCCAAGGAAGGAAGGACAGGGTCATTAATGAAAAACTGTTTTTT. It encodes CASSQGRKDRVINEKLFF.